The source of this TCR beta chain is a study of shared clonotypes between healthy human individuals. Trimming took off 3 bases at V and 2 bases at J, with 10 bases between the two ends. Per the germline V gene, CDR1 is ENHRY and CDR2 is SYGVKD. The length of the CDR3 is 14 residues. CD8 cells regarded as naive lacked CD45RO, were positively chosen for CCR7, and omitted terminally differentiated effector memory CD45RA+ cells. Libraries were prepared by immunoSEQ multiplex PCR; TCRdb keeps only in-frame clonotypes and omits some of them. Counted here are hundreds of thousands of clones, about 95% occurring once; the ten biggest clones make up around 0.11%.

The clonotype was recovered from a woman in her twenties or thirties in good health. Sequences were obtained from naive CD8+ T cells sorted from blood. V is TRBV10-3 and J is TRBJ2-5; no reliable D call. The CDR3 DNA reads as TGTGCCATCAGTGACTTGGAGAATCAAGAGACCCAGTACTTC. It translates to CAISDLENQETQYF.